The rows below give T cell receptor beta chains drawn from one sample of a study of cytomegalovirus exposure and HLA in healthy donors. Sequencing used immunoSEQ multiplex PCR; TCRdb keeps in-frame clones, though not all of them. Counted here are about 220,000 clones, 76% occurring once; the ten biggest clones make up 0.63%. The specimen was PBMCs. The receptors shown here come from a man between 18 and 29 years old in good health and CMV-seronegative. Each CDR3 is given without its conserved first and last residue. Fields, in order: CDR3 length, J gene, V gene, D gene, CDR3 protein. A D gene is named only where the DNA matches it firmly.

>11|TRBJ2-7|TRBV6-5|-
ASSYSRGGEQY
>13|TRBJ2-7|TRBV7-9|TRBD2
ASSTGLAGVGEQY
>11|TRBJ2-3|TRBV5-4|-
ASRPDTTDTQY
>13|TRBJ2-7|TRBV11-3|-
ASSQTPATSYEQY
>11|TRBJ2-5|TRBV10-3|-
AISRDAGGAQY
>13|TRBJ1-1|TRBV27|TRBD1
ASSSWTGGASEAF
>16|TRBJ2-6|TRBV7-2|-
ASSPGGFFTPGANVLT
>13|TRBJ1-3|TRBV12-5|TRBD1
AIPGRDSPGNTIY
>12|TRBJ1-1|TRBV5-6|-
ASSFYRVGTEAF
>14|TRBJ2-1|TRBV9|TRBD1
ASSVSWDRSYNEQF
>17|TRBJ2-5|TRBV5-6|TRBD2
ASSLNSGRAIGGEETQY
>9|TRBJ2-3|TRBV7-3|-
ASSFSDTQY
>16|TRBJ2-7|TRBV7-3|TRBD2
ASSPQAGGPSKSYEQY
>15|TRBJ2-1|TRBV13|TRBD2
ASSYLASGLHYNEQF
>12|TRBJ2-7|TRBV18|-
ASSPRQNSYEQY
>12|TRBJ1-3|TRBV7-2|TRBD1
ASSLTGQGNTIY
>14|TRBJ2-2|TRBV15|-
ATSKLRDTSTGELF
>14|TRBJ2-7|TRBV2|TRBD1
ASSADRGDYSYEQY
>10|TRBJ1-2|TRBV19|-
ASNGGNYGYT
>13|TRBJ2-7|TRBV30|TRBD1
AWSVPQGASYEQY
>12|TRBJ1-2|TRBV6-1|-
ASSIDGGTYGYT
>9|TRBJ1-1|TRBV20-1|-
AAERNTEAF
>11|TRBJ2-7|TRBV7-6|-
ASSASVTYEQY
>13|TRBJ2-7|TRBV6-6|TRBD2
ASTQGLAGRQEQY
>10|TRBJ2-2|TRBV30|-
AWSSGSGELF
>15|TRBJ2-7|TRBV4-2|TRBD2
ASSQDKRLAGAYEQY
>13|TRBJ1-4|TRBV27|TRBD1
ASSIETGTDEKLF
>12|TRBJ2-7|TRBV2|TRBD1
ASTLQGSLYEQY
>11|TRBJ2-7|TRBV5-1|TRBD1
ASRSGQGYEQY
>9|TRBJ1-1|TRBV20-1|-
SANPHLGAF